The 8 T cell receptor beta chains below all came from one sample that was sequenced in a study of shared clonotypes between healthy human individuals (TCRdb year 2020). The library was prepared using the immunoSEQ multiplex PCR assay. In TCRdb, the immuneACCESS table is reduced to in-frame sequences with V and J assigned. These tables do not hold every clone; where another copy was compared, an unresolved V gene accounts for under half, and the others remain unexplained. The sample contains 850,000 to 1,100,000 clones, 60% to 80% of them found a single time. About 0.94% of the sample is in the top ten clones. Sequencing was performed on memory CD4+ T cells from PBMCs. The cell subset or site label, read with the paper, signifies: CD45RA-negative fraction. These receptors all come from a man between 18 and 29 years old in good health. Some clones in this sample may be carry-over from other donors' samples.

The chain is built from TRBV29-1 and TRBJ2-7; D remains ambiguous. Germline CDR1 SQVTM, CDR2 ANQGSEA. The V end lost 0 bases, the J end lost 7 bases, and 19 bases lay between the germline ends. This CDR3 comprises 15 residues. CDR3 in amino acids: CSVEDRAASPREQYF. CDR3 sequence (DNA): TGCAGCGTTGAAGATAGGGCAGCGAGTCCTCGGGAGCAGTACTTC.

In this sample, this clone turned up a few times. The chain uses TRBV5-1 and TRBJ2-1, with D possibly matching TRBD2 (5 bases). CDR3 length equals 15 residues. V was shortened by 4 bases and J by 7 bases, with 18 bases between the two germline ends. Germline lookup yields CDR1 SGHRS and CDR2 YFSETQ. The CDR3 reads CASSPISAPRNEQFF. As DNA, the CDR3 is TGCGCCAGCAGCCCGATTAGCGCTCCGAGGAATGAGCAGTTCTTC.

The V gene is TRBV5-1, the J gene TRBJ1-2; D gene uncertain. The germline V and J ends were trimmed by 3 bases and 2 bases, with 11 bases remaining between them. The CDR3 spans 14 residues. Germline V gene data show CDR1 as SGHRS and CDR2 as YFSETQ. For the CDR3, the DNA is TGCGCCAGCAGCTACGAGTTAGGGAACTATGGCTACACCTTC. Its protein is CASSYELGNYGYTF.

To note about this clone: This sample includes further DNA sequences coding for the same CDR3. The chain has TRBV5-1 and TRBJ2-1; D is perhaps TRBD2 (5 bases). Germline values: CDR1 SGHRS, CDR2 YFSETQ. V lost 0 bases and J 8 bases, leaving 6 bases between the germline ends. This CDR3 is 12 amino acids long. In nucleotides, the CDR3 is TGCGCCAGCAGCTTGGTGGGAGATGAGCAGTTCTTC. It is translated as CASSLVGDEQFF.

This chain connects TRBV7-8 to TRBJ2-7; the match to TRBD1 covers 7 bases. V gave up 0 bases and J gave up 7 bases; unmatched junction bases: 9. CDR3 size: 15 residues. Germline V gives CDR1 SGHVS, CDR2 FQNEAQ. The CDR3 protein is CASSLAGQAAREQYF. CDR3 coding DNA: TGTGCCAGCAGCTTAGCCGGACAGGCTGCTAGAGAGCAGTACTTC.

The gene calls are TRBV30 and TRBJ2-5; TRBD2 matches at 7 bases. The junction had 8 bases not matched to a gene; V was cut back by 2 bases and J by 2 bases. This CDR3 region has 15 residues. Germline loops: CDR1 GTSNPN, CDR2 SVGIG (reference sequence). This CDR3 reads CAWSTPRGGQETQYF. The CDR3 DNA sequence: TGTGCCTGGAGTACCCCCCGGGGAGGGCAAGAGACCCAGTACTTC.

This rearrangement joins TRBV28 to TRBJ2-5, with 9 bases identical to TRBD1. J gave up 7 bases and V 2 bases, and 14 bases lay outside the gene matches. The germline V gene has CDR1 MDHEN and CDR2 SYDVKM. CDR3 length equals 17 residues. This CDR3 is CASSLRVWDRDVGTQYF. CDR3 sequence (DNA): TGTGCCAGCAGTTTAAGGGTCTGGGACAGGGATGTTGGGACCCAGTACTTC.

The V and J genes are TRBV5-1 and TRBJ2-2; 8 positions match TRBD2. Trimming cost V 0 bases and J 6 bases; bases outside gene matches: 13. CDR3 length equals 18 residues. Germline V gives CDR1 SGHRS, CDR2 YFSETQ. In DNA, the CDR3 is TGCGCCAGCAGCTTGGCCCCCTTGGCGGGAGGTGTCGCCGGGGAGCTGTTTTTT. Translating it yields CASSLAPLAGGVAGELFF. Full variable domain (remainder filled in from reference TRBV5-1 and TRBJ2-2): KAGVTQTPRYLIKTRGQQVTLSCSPISGHRSVSWYQQTPGQGLQFLFEYFSETQRNKGNFPGRFSGRQFSNSRSEMNVSTLELGDSALYLCASSLAPLAGGVAGELFFGEGSRLTVL.